A single sample gave rise to the 10 T cell receptor beta chains below, sequenced in a study of CD8 T cells in Susac syndrome. When the RNA was reverse transcribed, random hexamers were used with an input of roughly 0.45 to 1 ug. MiXCR was run by TCRdb on the immunoSEQ multiplex PCR reads, yielding one entry per CDR3 protein. The data contain about 200,000 distinct CDR3 sequences, 90% to 95% of them singletons. Sequenced: CD4+ T cells from PBMCs. The receptors were sampled from a human donor in good health.

V gene TRBV20-1 combines with J gene TRBJ2-7; D is perhaps TRBD2 (6 bases). Germline V gene sequence: CDR1 DFQATT, CDR2 SNEGSKA (reference sequence). Trimming shortened V by 3 bases and J by 7 bases, and 16 bases separated the two germline ends. The CDR3 sequence is 13 residues long. CDR3 DNA sequence: TGCAGTGCTAGGAGGGGAGGCGAGCAGGAGCAGTACTTC. Its protein is CSARRGGEQEQYF.

This clonotype was seen just once. The rearrangement uses TRBV24-1 and TRBJ2-1; D uncertain. This CDR3 has 16 residues. Germline V gene sequence: CDR1 KGHDR, CDR2 SFDVKD. Written as DNA, the CDR3 is TGTGCAACCGGGTCAGCGCTAGGACGCTCCTACAATGAGCAGTTCTTC. Protein sequence: CATGSALGRSYNEQFF.

The genes are TRBV28 and TRBJ2-2; 7 positions match TRBD2. V shed 4 bases and J 1 base; nucleotides not matched to a gene: 6. CDR3 size: 16 residues. Germline-derived CDR1 and CDR2 are MDHEN and SYDVKM. CDR3 residues: CASSWGGRMNTGELFF. The CDR3 region has the DNA TGTGCCAGCAGTTGGGGGGGACGGATGAACACCGGGGAGCTGTTTTTT.

As regards this clonotype: The junction differs from germline at one of its ends, possibly a read error. The chain couples TRBV20-1 to TRBJ1-2; 7 bases map to TRBD1. This CDR3 contains 15 residues. Germline loops: CDR1 DFQATT, CDR2 SNEGSKA (reference sequence). The CDR3 region is CNALTGAGGRYGYTF. The CDR3, as DNA: TGCAATGCTTTGACTGGAGCAGGGGGTCGCTATGGCTACACCTTC.

The J gene is TRBJ2-1, the V gene TRBV29-1; D remains unclear. V lost 8 bases and J 6 bases, leaving 11 bases between the germline ends. Germline values: CDR1 SQVTM, CDR2 ANQGSEA. The CDR3 runs to 11 residues. DNA of the CDR3: TGCAGCCATAGACTTGCCAATGAGCAGTTCTTC. Amino acid sequence: CSHRLANEQFF.

The gene calls are TRBV5-1 and TRBJ1-1; D is unresolved. V shed 4 bases and J shed 0 bases, with 10 bases lying between them. Germline-derived CDR1 and CDR2 are SGHRS and YFSETQ. CDR3 length equals 14 residues. CDR3 sequence: CASSQQVMNTEAFF. DNA of the CDR3: TGCGCCAGCAGCCAGCAAGTCATGAACACTGAAGCTTTCTTT.

The chain has TRBV29-1 and TRBJ2-3, with 8 nucleotides matching TRBD2. The V and J ends lost 1 base and 1 base, in that order; junction bases with no gene match: 4. This CDR3 comprises 15 residues. Germline CDR1 SQVTM, CDR2 ANQGSEA. DNA for the CDR3: TGCAGCGTTGAAGGTACTAGCGGAGGCACAGATACGCAGTATTTT. Translating it yields CSVEGTSGGTDTQYF.

This chain uses TRBV3-1 with TRBJ2-1; 9 nucleotides agree with TRBD2. After removal of 3 bases from V and 9 bases from J, the junction contained 12 bases not matched to a gene. Germline loops: CDR1 LGHDT, CDR2 YNNKEL (reference sequence). CDR3 length equals 16 residues. The CDR3 here is CASSHVGLASHSEQFF. The CDR3 DNA sequence: TGTGCCAGCAGCCATGTAGGACTAGCGTCTCACAGTGAGCAGTTCTTC.

The J gene is TRBJ2-1, the V gene TRBV15; 11 bases are shared with TRBD2. CDR1 and CDR2 from the germline V gene are LNHNV and YYDKDF (reference sequence). There are 15 residues in the CDR3. The ends lost 0 bases at V and 7 bases at J; junction bases unmatched: 2. CDR3 nucleotides: TGTGCCACCAGCAGAGATGCTAGCGGGGGGAATGAGCAGTTCTTC. Amino acids: CATSRDASGGNEQFF.

This chain uses TRBV20-1 with TRBJ2-1, with TRBD2 matching 11 bases. The V gene's germline CDR1 is DFQATT and CDR2 SNEGSKA (reference sequence). The CDR3 is 15 amino acids. Unmatched junction bases numbered 10, after V lost 5 bases and J lost 7 bases. Here the CDR3 reads CSASWGTSGLNEQFF. The CDR3 DNA follows: TGCAGTGCTTCCTGGGGGACTAGCGGCTTGAATGAGCAGTTCTTC.